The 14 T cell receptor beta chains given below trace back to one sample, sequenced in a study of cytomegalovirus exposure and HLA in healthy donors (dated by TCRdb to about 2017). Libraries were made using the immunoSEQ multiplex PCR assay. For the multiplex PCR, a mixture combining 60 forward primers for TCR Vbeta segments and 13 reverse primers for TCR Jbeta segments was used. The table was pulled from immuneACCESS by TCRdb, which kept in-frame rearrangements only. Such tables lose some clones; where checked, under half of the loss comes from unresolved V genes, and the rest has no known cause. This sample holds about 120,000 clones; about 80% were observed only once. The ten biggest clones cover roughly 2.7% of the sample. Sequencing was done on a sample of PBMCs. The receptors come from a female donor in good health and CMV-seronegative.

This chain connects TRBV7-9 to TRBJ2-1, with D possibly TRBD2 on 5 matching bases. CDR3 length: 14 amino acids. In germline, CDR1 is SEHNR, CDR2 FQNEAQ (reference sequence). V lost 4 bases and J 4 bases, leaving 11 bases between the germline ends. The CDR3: CASSYMGGYNEQFF. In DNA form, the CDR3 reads TGTGCCAGCAGCTATATGGGCGGGTACAATGAGCAGTTCTTC.

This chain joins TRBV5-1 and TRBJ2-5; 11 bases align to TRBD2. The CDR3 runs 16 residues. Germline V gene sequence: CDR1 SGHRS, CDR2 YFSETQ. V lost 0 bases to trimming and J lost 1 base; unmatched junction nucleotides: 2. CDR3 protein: CASSLGLAGGQETQYF. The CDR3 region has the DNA TGCGCCAGCAGCTTGGGGCTAGCGGGGGGCCAAGAGACCCAGTACTTC.

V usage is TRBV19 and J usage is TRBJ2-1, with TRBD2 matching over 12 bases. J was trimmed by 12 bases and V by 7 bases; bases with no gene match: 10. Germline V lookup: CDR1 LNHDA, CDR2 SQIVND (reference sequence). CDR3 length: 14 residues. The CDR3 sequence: CASKGLAGGSRQFF. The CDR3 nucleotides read TGTGCCAGTAAAGGGCTAGCGGGGGGGAGTCGGCAGTTCTTC.

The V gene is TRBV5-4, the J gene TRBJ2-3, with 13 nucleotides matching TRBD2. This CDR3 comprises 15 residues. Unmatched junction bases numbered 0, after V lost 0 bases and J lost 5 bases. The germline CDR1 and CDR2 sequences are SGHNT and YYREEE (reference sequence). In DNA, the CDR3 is TGTGCCAGCAGCTTGGGACTAGCGGGGGGAGATACGCAGTATTTT. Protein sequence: CASSLGLAGGDTQYF.

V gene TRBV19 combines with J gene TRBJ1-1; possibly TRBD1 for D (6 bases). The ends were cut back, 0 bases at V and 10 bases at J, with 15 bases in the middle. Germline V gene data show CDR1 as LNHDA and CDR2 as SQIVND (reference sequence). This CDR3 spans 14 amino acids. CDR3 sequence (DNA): TGTGCCAGTAGTATAGACAGGGGCCAGGCGGGAGCTTTCTTT. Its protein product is CASSIDRGQAGAFF.

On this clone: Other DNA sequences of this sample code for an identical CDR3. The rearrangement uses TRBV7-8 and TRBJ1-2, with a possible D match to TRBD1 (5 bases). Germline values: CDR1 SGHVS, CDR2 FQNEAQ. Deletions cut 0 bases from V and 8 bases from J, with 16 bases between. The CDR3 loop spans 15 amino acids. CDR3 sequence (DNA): TGTGCCAGCAGCTTAGCCCGAGGACACTCGGAAGGCTACACCTTC. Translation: CASSLARGHSEGYTF. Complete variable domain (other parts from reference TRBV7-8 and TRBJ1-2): GAGVSQSPRYKVAKRGQDVALRCDPISGHVSLFWYQQALGQGPEFLTYFQNEAQLDKSGLPSDRFFAERPEGSVSTLKIQRTQQEDSAVYLCASSLARGHSEGYTFGSGTRLTVV.

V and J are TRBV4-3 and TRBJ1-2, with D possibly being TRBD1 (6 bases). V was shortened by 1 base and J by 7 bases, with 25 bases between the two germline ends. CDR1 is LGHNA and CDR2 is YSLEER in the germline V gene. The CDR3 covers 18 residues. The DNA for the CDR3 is TGCGCCAGCAGCCAAGCCCGAGTTCGAGGGACAAGTCCTCCTGGCTACACCTTC. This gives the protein CASSQARVRGTSPPGYTF.

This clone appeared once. This chain's CDR3 is CASSLGQGTTYNSPLHF. The CDR3 region has the DNA TGTGCCAGCAGCTTAGGACAGGGGACGACCTATAATTCACCCCTCCACTTT. The rearrangement uses TRBV7-2 and TRBJ1-6; 8 bases match TRBD1. The trim removed 1 base at V and 2 bases at J, leaving 4 bases unmatched. This CDR3 region has 17 residues. In germline, CDR1 is SGHTA, CDR2 FQGNSA.

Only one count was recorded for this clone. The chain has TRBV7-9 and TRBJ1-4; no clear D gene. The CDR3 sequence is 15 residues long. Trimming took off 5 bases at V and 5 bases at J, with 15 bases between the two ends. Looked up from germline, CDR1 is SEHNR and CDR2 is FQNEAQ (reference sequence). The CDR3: CASSPTLRLNEKLFF. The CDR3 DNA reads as TGTGCCAGCAGCCCTACCCTTAGACTCAATGAAAAACTGTTTTTT.

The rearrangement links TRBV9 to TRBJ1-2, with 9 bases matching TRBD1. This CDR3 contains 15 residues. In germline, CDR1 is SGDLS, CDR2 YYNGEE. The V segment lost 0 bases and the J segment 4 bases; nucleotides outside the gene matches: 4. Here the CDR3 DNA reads TGTGCCAGCAGCGTAGGACAGGGGGTCCTCTATGGCTACACCTTC. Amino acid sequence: CASSVGQGVLYGYTF.

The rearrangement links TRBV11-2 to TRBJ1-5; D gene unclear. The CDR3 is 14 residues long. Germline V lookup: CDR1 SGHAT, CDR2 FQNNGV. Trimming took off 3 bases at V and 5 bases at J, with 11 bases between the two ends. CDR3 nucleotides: TGTGCCAGCAGCTTGGAGCTCTGGGATCAGCCCCAGCATTTT. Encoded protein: CASSLELWDQPQHF.

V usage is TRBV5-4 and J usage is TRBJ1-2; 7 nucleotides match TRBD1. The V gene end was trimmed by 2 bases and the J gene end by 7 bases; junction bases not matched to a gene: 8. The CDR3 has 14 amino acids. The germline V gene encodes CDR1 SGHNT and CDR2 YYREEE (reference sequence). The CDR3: CASSFRQGAGGYTF. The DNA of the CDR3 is TGTGCCAGCAGCTTCCGACAGGGAGCAGGTGGCTACACCTTC.

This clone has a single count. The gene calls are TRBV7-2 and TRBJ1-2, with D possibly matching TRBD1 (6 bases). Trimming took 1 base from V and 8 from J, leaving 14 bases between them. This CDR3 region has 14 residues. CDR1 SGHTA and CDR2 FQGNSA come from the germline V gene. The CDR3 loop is CASSLDFLGTGYTF. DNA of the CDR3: TGTGCCAGCAGCTTAGATTTTTTGGGGACAGGCTACACCTTC.

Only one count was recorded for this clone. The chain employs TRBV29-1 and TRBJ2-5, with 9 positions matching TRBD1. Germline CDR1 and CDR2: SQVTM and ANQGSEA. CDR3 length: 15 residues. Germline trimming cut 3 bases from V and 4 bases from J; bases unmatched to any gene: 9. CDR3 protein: CSVDSGTGFGETQYF. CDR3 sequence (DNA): TGCAGCGTTGACTCCGGGACAGGGTTCGGAGAGACCCAGTACTTC.